This T cell receptor (beta chain) was found in a study of T cells in women clearing cervical HPV infection. Worth noting for this clone: The DNA ends 3 residues before the CDR3 does, and the rest of the CDR3 is filled in from the germline J gene.

Average input was roughly 1,200 ng genomic DNA for immunoSEQ TCR beta CDR3 amplification. The method was immunoSEQ multiplex PCR; TCRdb's version includes in-frame clones alone and lacks a portion of them. The sample data list roughly 25,000 clones. All participants had a single incident cervical HPV16 infection, and prevalent HPV16 infections were excluded. Germline trimming cut 4 bases from V and 1 base from J; bases unmatched to any gene: 1. Germline V gene sequence: CDR1 SEHNR, CDR2 FQNEAQ (reference sequence). This CDR3 region has 14 residues. Sequencing input: blood buffy coat. This sequence was found in a woman between 18 and 70 years old with a cervical HPV16 infection that either progressed to CIN3+ or cleared (not recorded which). The chain combines TRBV7-9 with TRBJ1-1; 9 bases line up with TRBD1. CDR3 DNA, as far as it was read: TGTGCCAGCAGCTGGGGACAGGGGAACACTGAA. It is translated as CASSWGQGNTE. The full CDR3 is CASSWGQGNTEAFF.